One TCR beta chain is described in this entry. The clone's antigen remains unknown. Base qualities are not recorded, but no much larger clone differs from it by a single base. This specimen belongs to a study of cytomegalovirus exposure and HLA in healthy donors (dated by TCRdb to about 2017). For context, the study as a whole: According to a later analysis, the approximately 130 validation repertoires were produced on the same platform as the 700 or so repertoires of the first cohort. The study combined high-throughput TCR immunosequencing, statistical association of individual TCRs with disease status, and machine learning to predict cytomegalovirus infection status. Besides the first cohort of around 670 subjects, a separate validation cohort made up of roughly 120 different subjects was used. The aim of the study was to test whether cataloging public T cell receptors could identify signatures of past pathogen exposure.

Paper-wide results and their limitations: Three of the identified cytomegalovirus-associated TCR beta chains were confirmed in vitro to be specific for cytomegalovirus antigens. In both the original and validation cohorts, the classifier was reported to diagnose cytomegalovirus status with high specificity and sensitivity. All 120 or so repertoires were used to score co-occurrence in the validation cohort in a later analysis, because that analysis had no HLA typing for the cohort. It was suggested by the authors that the approach could potentially be generalized to other disease states and immunological phenotypes. Across donors, most TCR sequences were observed very rarely, whereas some public TCRs were present in many individuals. Of the cluster scores, about 94% were above 0 in a later analysis, which found that TCRs clustered in the first cohort also tended to co-occur in the 95 to 150 validation repertoires. A total of 150 to 200 TCR beta chains were listed by the study as associated with cytomegalovirus.

There are 13 amino acids in the CDR3, from cysteine to phenylalanine inclusive. The entry retains the CDR3 DNA only, 39 bases that are in frame from base 1. CDR1 and CDR2 (SGHNT, YYREEE) derive from the germline V gene (reference sequence). Here V drops 2 bases and J drops 5 bases, and the junction holds 2 bases not matched to any gene. The donors belonged to the validation cohort of over a hundred subjects, which was separate from the roughly 680-subject first cohort. Library creation used the immunoSEQ multiplex PCR assay. Regarding the original processing steps: To diagnose cytomegalovirus status from the catalog of TCR beta chain sequences, a statistical classification framework was built. TCRdb re-hosts the immuneACCESS table, in-frame sequences only. Its copies lack some clones; in the studies checked, an unresolved V gene accounts for under half of them, and the cause for the rest is not known. The DNA was the basis for D and trimming; V, J and clone size are from that table. For this sample the table gives about 120,000 clones, of which about 90% were detected only once. The top ten constitute less than 2% of the sample.

The rearranged segments are TRBV5-4 and TRBJ2-5; TRBD2 matches 8 bases in the middle. Sequencing was carried out using PBMCs. This TCR derives from a woman younger than 35 in good health and CMV-seronegative. The DNA sequence reads TGTGCCAGCAGCTTCGCTAGCGGGGAGACCCAGTACTTC. It encodes CASSFASGETQYF.